Here is one T cell receptor beta chain with its context. The antigen is unknown. This entry belongs to a study of cytomegalovirus exposure and HLA in healthy donors. PCR was performed using 60 Vbeta and 13 Jbeta primers. Assay used: immunoSEQ multiplex PCR; TCRdb lists only in-frame clones, some missing. Of some 110,000 clones detected, 75% to 80% appear once; the ten largest clones hold 5% to 6.5%. The CDR3 is made up of 16 amino acids. Trimming cost V 6 bases and J 2 bases, with 17 bases left between them. Germline V gene lookup returns CDR1 SGHRS and CDR2 YFSETQ. Points from the study as a whole: About 87% or about 30% of the time was how often most TCR beta V segments were productive, according to an earlier analysis. It was in a later analysis that TCR association rates were seen to vary by HLA locus, highest for DRB1 and lowest for HLA-C. In a later analysis, V- and J-gene trimming of beta chains associated with a DCLRE1C missense variant, replicated independently. The authors later found HLA-associated TCR beta chains more clonally expanded than equally common others.

The clonotype originates from a man aged 60 to 75 in good health and CMV-seropositive. The chain couples TRBV5-1 to TRBJ2-2; a possible D gene is TRBD2 (7 bases). Material: PBMCs. The CDR3 DNA follows: TGCGCCAGCAAAGGGGGGGCGATAACCAACACCGGGGAGCTGTTTTTT. It translates to CASKGGAITNTGELFF.